This T cell receptor (beta chain) is from a study of T cell changes during pregnancy in multiple sclerosis. Germline V CDR1 and CDR2: SGHDT, YYEEEE. There are 15 residues in the CDR3. Trimming removed 5 bases from V and 6 bases from J; junction bases left unmatched: 9. TCRdb's copy holds only in-frame clones and misses some; the assay was immunoSEQ multiplex PCR. Of roughly 60,000 clones listed, roughly 90% were seen once; the top ten hold about 0.9%. Material: peripheral blood, obtained before pregnancy. The chain is built from TRBV5-6 and TRBJ1-4; TRBD1 matches at 8 bases. The TCR comes from a female donor with multiple sclerosis, enrolled in a pregnancy study. The CDR3, as DNA: TGTGCCAGCAGTCTACCGGGACAGGCGGATGAAAAACTGTTTTTT. Residues: CASSLPGQADEKLFF.